This entry describes one T cell receptor (beta chain). TCRdb keeps only in-frame clones here, not all; method: immunoSEQ multiplex PCR. Among about 41,000 clones listed, almost 95% were seen once. The data are from a study of T cell changes during pregnancy in multiple sclerosis. The germline V gene encodes CDR1 MDHEN and CDR2 SYDVKM. Between the trimmed V and J ends, which lost 6 bases and 6 bases, there was a span of 18 bases. The CDR3 contains 15 residues. This sequence originates from a female donor with multiple sclerosis, enrolled in a pregnancy study. This chain links TRBV28 with TRBJ1-5; D may be TRBD1 (5 bases). The sequenced sample was CD8+ T cells from peripheral blood mononuclear cells, obtained in the third trimester of pregnancy. The CDR3 DNA reads TGTGCCAGCAGGGTTCGTCCCGGGGGTGGTCAGCCCCAGCATTTT. This codes for CASRVRPGGGQPQHF.